Following are 20 T cell receptor beta chains from one sample sequenced in a study of T cell clones after liver transplantation (dated by TCRdb to the late 2010s). The sample's time point, from its label and the paper: pre-transplant. The method behind the library was the immunoSEQ multiplex PCR assay. The clones in this table, taken by TCRdb from immuneACCESS, are in-frame only. Not every clone is retained; where verified, under half of the shortfall comes from an unresolved V gene, and the cause of the rest is unknown. This sample has roughly 57,000 clones in its table, and about two thirds of those were observed once. The ten largest clones capture 14% to 15% of the sample. The sample was CD4+ T cells from blood, taken before liver transplant. These receptors originate from a human donor who received a liver transplant.

V and J are TRBV19 and TRBJ1-2, with no clear D. Germline-derived CDR1 and CDR2 are LNHDA and SQIVND (reference sequence). The ends were cut back, 4 bases at V and 2 bases at J, with 5 bases in the middle. This CDR3 has 12 amino acids. The CDR3 nucleotides read TGTGCCAGTAGTAACCGGAACTATGGCTACACCTTC. Translation: CASSNRNYGYTF.

This clone was observed at least ten times. The chain combines TRBV6-5 with TRBJ1-5, with D possibly TRBD1 on 6 matching bases. Germline values: CDR1 MNHEY, CDR2 SVGAGI. CDR3 length: 16 amino acids. V shed 2 bases and J shed 6 bases, with 17 bases lying between them. In DNA form, the CDR3 reads TGTGCCAGCAGTTACGCGGCGGGGGCTGAAGCTCAGCCCCAGCATTTT. Its translation: CASSYAAGAEAQPQHF.

The chain joins TRBV28 to TRBJ1-1; possibly TRBD1 for D (5 bases). CDR1 MDHEN and CDR2 SYDVKM come from the germline V gene. This CDR3 is 14 amino acids long. Trimming shortened V by 5 bases and J by 6 bases, and 16 bases separated the two germline ends. DNA of the CDR3: TGTGCCAGCAGTCCGCCCCCTGAGACAGCTGAAGCTTTCTTT. It yields the protein CASSPPPETAEAFF.

The chain links TRBV7-9 to TRBJ2-5; D is uncertain. Trimming removed 5 bases from V and 4 bases from J, with 14 bases in between. The CDR3 covers 14 residues. The germline CDR1 and CDR2 sequences are SEHNR and FQNEAQ (reference sequence). The CDR3 DNA reads as TGTGCCAGCAGCACTGACATTTCTGTAGAGACCCAGTACTTC. Translated, it gives CASSTDISVETQYF.

The genes are TRBV28 and TRBJ1-2; possible D gene TRBD1, 5 bases. Per germline, CDR1 MDHEN and CDR2 SYDVKM. With 3 bases removed from V and 2 bases from J, the gap between germline ends came to 7 bases. This CDR3 comprises 13 residues. CDR3 region: CASSLDTNYGYTF. CDR3 in DNA: TGTGCCAGCAGTTTGGACACCAACTATGGCTACACCTTC.

The table lists this clone with a count of one. This rearrangement joins TRBV5-1 to TRBJ1-3, with 8 bases fitting TRBD1. The V segment lost 3 bases and the J segment 4 bases; nucleotides outside the gene matches: 6. From germline, CDR1 is SGHRS and CDR2 YFSETQ. The CDR3 is made up of 15 amino acids. As DNA, the CDR3 is TGCGCCAGCAGCTCCCAGGGGGCCGGAGGAAACACCATATATTTT. It yields the protein CASSSQGAGGNTIYF.

This clone was counted a few times. The junction shows a germline mismatch at one end, possibly a read error. The CDR3 DNA sequence: TGTGCTAGCAGCTCCTCTAGCGCAGGCCCGAGCACCGGGGAGCTGTTTTTT. It codes for CASSSSSAGPSTGELFF. The chain combines TRBV7-7 with TRBJ2-2; D may be TRBD2 (6 bases). The length of the CDR3 is 17 residues. Germline CDR1 and CDR2: SSHAT and FNYEAQ (reference sequence).

V usage is TRBV18 and J usage is TRBJ2-7, with 8 bases lining up with TRBD1. The V segment lost 2 bases and the J segment 4 bases; nucleotides outside the gene matches: 1. Germline V CDR1 and CDR2: KGHSH, LQKENI. This CDR3 region has 13 residues. Written as DNA, the CDR3 is TGTGCCAGCTCACCAAGGACAGGGTACGAGCAGTACTTC. Translation gives CASSPRTGYEQYF.

This clone was detected once. The CDR3 region has the DNA TGTGCCAGCTCACGGCGGGGCTCAAGGGATACGCAGTATTTT. This encodes CASSRRGSRDTQYF. This chain links TRBV18 with TRBJ2-3, with D tentatively TRBD2 (6 bases). Deletions cut 4 bases from V and 6 bases from J, with 14 bases between. CDR3 length: 14 amino acids. Germline CDR1 KGHSH, CDR2 LQKENI.

V is TRBV6-5 and J is TRBJ2-7, with 7 bases aligning to TRBD2. Trimming took 9 bases from V and 1 from J; bases not matched to a gene: 9. The germline CDR1 and CDR2 sequences are MNHEY and SVGAGI. The CDR3 is 14 residues long. The CDR3 loop is CASFSRGGSYEQYF. Written as DNA, the CDR3 is TGTGCCAGTTTCTCCCGGGGAGGGTCCTACGAGCAGTACTTC.

This clone was counted only a few times. The chain couples TRBV5-4 to TRBJ2-7; 12 bases align to TRBD1. Germline V gene sequence: CDR1 SGHNT, CDR2 YYREEE (reference sequence). Germline trimming cut 0 bases from V and 6 bases from J; bases unmatched to any gene: 4. The CDR3 has 15 residues. In nucleotides, the CDR3 is TGTGCCAGCAGCTTGGGTGGGACAGGGGGCATCGAGCAGTACTTC. Its translation is CASSLGGTGGIEQYF. Using reference TRBV5-4 and TRBJ2-7 for the parts outside the CDR3, the full variable domain is ETGVTQSPTHLIKTRGQQVTLRCSSQSGHNTVSWYQQALGQGPQFIFQYYREEENGRGNFPPRFSGLQFPNYSSELNVNALELDDSALYLCASSLGGTGGIEQYFGPGTRLTVT.

The chain joins TRBV5-1 to TRBJ1-2; 10 bases are shared with TRBD1. J was trimmed by 3 bases and V by 4 bases; bases with no gene match: 9. Germline assignment: CDR1 SGHRS and CDR2 YFSETQ. The CDR3 is 16 amino acids. CDR3 coding DNA: TGCGCCAGCAGCCAATCGGGACAGGGGCTTGACTATGGCTACACCTTC. The encoded protein is CASSQSGQGLDYGYTF.

The chain is built from TRBV7-8 and TRBJ2-3, with 7 bases lining up with TRBD1. With V trimmed by 5 bases and J by 1 base, 6 bases remained unmatched. The length of the CDR3 is 15 residues. Germline V gene sequence: CDR1 SGHVS, CDR2 FQNEAQ. CDR3 coding DNA: TGTGCCAGCAGCCCTTCGGACAGGCGCACAGATACGCAGTATTTT. Translated: CASSPSDRRTDTQYF.

This chain joins TRBV11-1 and TRBJ2-3, with unresolved D. CDR1 and CDR2 from the germline V gene are SGHAT and FQDESV (reference sequence). The V end was cut by 5 bases, the J end by 3 bases, with 6 bases between. CDR3 length equals 12 residues. The CDR3: CASSPQTDTQYF. DNA for the CDR3: TGTGCCAGCAGCCCACAAACAGATACGCAGTATTTT.

The J gene is TRBJ2-5, the V gene TRBV11-2; D is ambiguous. CDR1 and CDR2 from the germline V gene are SGHAT and FQNNGV. Deletions cut 2 bases from V and 5 bases from J, with 6 bases between. CDR3 length: 12 amino acids. CDR3 nucleotide sequence: TGTGCCAGCAGCTTATGGCGGGAGACCCAGTACTTC. It yields the protein CASSLWRETQYF.

This chain links TRBV5-5 with TRBJ1-1; 10 bases are a match to TRBD1. J was trimmed by 11 bases and V by 4 bases; bases with no gene match: 23. Germline V gives CDR1 SGHKS, CDR2 YYEKEE (reference sequence). This CDR3 comprises 18 residues. The CDR3 sequence: CASSPRLSDRGLAFRAFF. DNA of the CDR3: TGTGCCAGCAGCCCCCGACTATCCGACAGGGGGCTAGCCTTTCGGGCTTTCTTT.

This chain joins TRBV4-2 and TRBJ2-2, with 10 positions matching TRBD2. The J segment lost 1 base and the V segment lost 4 bases, leaving 3 bases of the junction unmatched. The CDR3 is 16 residues long. CDR1 is LGHNA, CDR2 YNFKEQ, per germline. CDR3 nucleotides: TGTGCCAGCAGCCGAGAGCGGGGGGGGAACACCGGGGAGCTGTTTTTT. Protein: CASSRERGGNTGELFF.

This clone was counted ten times or more. The CDR3 loop is CASSEGVGTEAFF. The CDR3 bases are TGTGCCAGCAGTGAGGGAGTGGGCACTGAAGCTTTCTTT. This chain connects TRBV28 to TRBJ1-1; D is undetermined. Germline CDR1 is MDHEN and CDR2 is SYDVKM. The CDR3 length is 13 residues. The ends were cut back, 5 bases at V and 4 bases at J, with 11 bases in the middle.

The gene calls are TRBV9 and TRBJ2-2; perhaps TRBD2 as D (6 bases). V was pared by 4 bases and J by 2 bases, with 15 bases between. CDR1 is SGDLS, CDR2 YYNGEE, per germline. This CDR3 is built from 16 residues. The chain's CDR3 is CASSPRNSGNTGELFF. CDR3 DNA sequence: TGTGCCAGCAGCCCCCGTAATAGCGGAAACACCGGGGAGCTGTTTTTT. Drawing the rest from reference TRBV9 and TRBJ2-2, the complete variable domain is DSGVTQTPKHLITATGQRVTLRCSPRSGDLSVYWYQQSLDQGLQFLIQYYNGEERAKGNILERFSAQQFPDLHSELNLSSLELGDSALYFCASSPRNSGNTGELFFGEGSRLTVL.

This clone was seen many times. This chain joins TRBV11-2 and TRBJ1-3; tentative D call: TRBD1 (5 bases). The germline V gene encodes CDR1 SGHAT and CDR2 FQNNGV. CDR3 length: 12 amino acids. Trimming shortened V by 3 bases and J by 6 bases, and 6 bases separated the two germline ends. CDR3 DNA sequence: TGTGCCAGCAGCTTGGGGCAAAACACCATATATTTT. It translates to CASSLGQNTIYF. Full variable domain (missing parts from reference TRBV11-2 and TRBJ1-3): EAGVAQSPRYKIIEKRQSVAFWCNPISGHATLYWYQQILGQGPKLLIQFQNNGVVDDSQLPKDRFSAERLKGVDSTLKIQPAKLEDSAVYLCASSLGQNTIYFGEGSWLTVV.